This T cell receptor beta chain was identified during a study of blood T cell repertoires in COVID-19. This table comes from immunoSEQ multiplex PCR, and its TCRdb copy is limited to in-frame clones, with some not included. The sample consists of 250,000 to 350,000 clones, roughly 86% of them appearing once. This CDR3 has 17 amino acids. V trimming: 0 bases; J trimming: 4 bases; junction bases outside the gene matches: 11. Germline V gene lookup returns CDR1 LGHNA and CDR2 YNFKEQ. This TCR was recovered from a woman aged 50 to 60 with acute or convalescent COVID-19. The sequenced sample was peripheral blood. The chain links TRBV4-2 to TRBJ2-5; TRBD1 matches at 7 bases. CDR3 sequence reads: CASSQDGEGALVETQYF. DNA of the CDR3: TGTGCCAGCAGCCAAGATGGAGAGGGGGCGCTAGTAGAGACCCAGTACTTC.